This TCR beta chain is drawn from a study of Ad26.COV2.S vaccination and SARS-CoV-2 variants. Some clones are missing from TCRdb's copy, which holds only in-frame ones; the method was immunoSEQ multiplex PCR. This sample yields about 350,000 clones, of which about nine tenths are seen a single time; about 3% belongs to the top ten. Noted treatment: over 15 received Ad26.COV2.S at low or high dose, single or two shots; 5 received placebo; per-sample allocation not given. At day 63 after the first vaccine or placebo injection, samples were drawn. The input for sequencing was peripheral blood, taken in a trial of Ad26.COV2.S vaccine versus placebo. The TCR originated in a person between 18 and 59 years old who received the Ad26.COV2.S COVID-19 vaccine or a placebo.

DNA for the CDR3: TGTGCCAGTAGTACCGAAGGAACTAGCGGGGAACAGTTCTTC. As protein: CASSTEGTSGEQFF. The rearrangement joins TRBV19 to TRBJ2-1; 10 nucleotides agree with TRBD2. Losses at the gene ends were 4 bases for V and 13 bases for J; bases not matched to a gene: 10. Germline CDR1 reads LNHDA; CDR2 reads SQIVND (reference sequence). CDR3 length equals 14 residues.